The rows below give T cell receptor beta chains drawn from one sample of a study of blood T cell repertoires in COVID-19. Assay used: immunoSEQ multiplex PCR; TCRdb lists only in-frame clones, some missing. This table has about 150,000 clones, 70% to 85% appearing once. The sample taken for sequencing was PBMCs or T cells enriched from blood (not recorded which). The receptors derive from a man aged 50-59 years who had recovered from COVID-19. The CDR3 runs from the conserved cysteine through the conserved F or W. The order of the fields is D gene, V gene, clone size, J gene, CDR3 DNA, CDR3 protein. D genes are given only for firm matches. Rows may omit the clone size; those that give it use once, few, many or a size class.

>TRBD1|TRBV6-6|few|TRBJ1-4
TGTGCCAGCAGTTACCCCGGGACAGGGGAGGAAAAACTGTTTTTT
CASSYPGTGEEKLFF
>TRBD2|TRBV7-2|.|TRBJ2-5
TGTGCCAGCAGCACTAGCGGGGGTCAAGAGACCCAGTACTTC
CASSTSGGQETQYF
>.|TRBV5-1|.|TRBJ1-2
TGCGCCAGCAGCCCGGAGGGGAGCCGCTATGGCTACACCTTC
CASSPEGSRYGYTF
>.|TRBV2|few|TRBJ2-7
TGTGCCAGCAGTGAAGCGCGGGGCTACGAGCAGTACTTC
CASSEARGYEQYF
>TRBD2|TRBV7-9|.|TRBJ2-1
TGTGCCAGCAGCCCATTCCCAGCGGGGGGATACAATGAGCAGTTCTTC
CASSPFPAGGYNEQFF
>TRBD1|TRBV30|.|TRBJ1-6
TGTGCCTGGAGCACAGGGGCTAATTCACCCCTCCACTTT
CAWSTGANSPLHF
>TRBD1|TRBV6-5|.|TRBJ1-4
TGTGCCAGCAGTTACTCGACAGGGGGGGGAAAACTGTTTTTT
CASSYSTGGGKLFF
>TRBD1|TRBV19|.|TRBJ1-1
TGTGCCAGTAGTACATTTATGGGACAGAGGAACACTGAAGCTTTCTTT
CASSTFMGQRNTEAFF
>TRBD1|TRBV5-6|once|TRBJ2-5
TGTGCCAGCAGCTTCGTACCCGGACAGGGGCCCTTCGAGACCCAGTACTTC
CASSFVPGQGPFETQYF
>.|TRBV14|.|TRBJ1-4
TGTGCCAGCAGGGACAGTGCCTCAACTAATGAAAAACTGTTTTTT
CASRDSASTNEKLFF
>TRBD1|TRBV2|few|TRBJ1-2
TGTGCCAGCAGTGAGGACAGGGCTTTATCCTTC
CASSEDRALSF
>TRBD2|TRBV3-1/TRBV3-2|.|TRBJ2-7
TGTGCCAGCAGCCAAGAAGGGGGACTAGCGGGGGTTCATTACGAGCAGTACTTC
CASSQEGGLAGVHYEQYF
>.|TRBV4-2|.|TRBJ2-5
TGTGCCAGCAGCCAAGAAGGGGGTCGGGAGACCCAGTACTTC
CASSQEGGRETQYF
>TRBD1|TRBV7-9|.|TRBJ2-2
TGTGCCAGCAGCTTGGGCGACAGGGAGTCCGGGGAGCTGTTTTTT
CASSLGDRESGELFF
>TRBD1|TRBV5-1|.|TRBJ2-3
TGCGCCAGCAGCCCCAGACAGGGGGGCACAGATACGCAGTATTTT
CASSPRQGGTDTQYF
>TRBD1|TRBV27|few|TRBJ2-1
TGTGCCAGCAGTTTCGGGACAGGGCGGTACAATGAGCAGTTCTTC
CASSFGTGRYNEQFF
>.|TRBV27|.|TRBJ2-3
TGTGCCAGCAGTCCGGCTGGACTCCGCTACACAGATACGCAGTATTTT
CASSPAGLRYTDTQYF
>.|TRBV19|.|TRBJ1-6
TGTGCCAGTAGCAGGTCACCCCTCCACTTT
CASSRSPLHF
>.|TRBV2|.|TRBJ2-2
TGTGCCAGCAGTGAAGGCAGGGCGTCCGGGGAGCTGTTTTTT
CASSEGRASGELFF
>TRBD1|TRBV6-5|once|TRBJ2-7
TGTGCCAGCAGCGGGACAGGGGGTCCCTACGAGCAGTACTTC
CASSGTGGPYEQYF
>.|TRBV27|.|TRBJ1-1
TGTGCCAGCAGTTTTAACAGGAACACTGAAGCTTTCTTT
CASSFNRNTEAFF
>.|TRBV19|.|TRBJ1-5
TGTGCCAGTAGTCCACAGCCTACAAGCAATCAGCCCCAGCATTTT
CASSPQPTSNQPQHF
>.|TRBV5-8|.|TRBJ1-1
TGTGCCAGCAGCCTAACAGGTTTGAACACTGAAGCTTTCTTT
CASSLTGLNTEAFF
>TRBD1|TRBV28|.|TRBJ1-2
TGTGCCAGCAGTTCGGGACAGGGAGCCTATGGCTACACCTTC
CASSSGQGAYGYTF
>.|TRBV30|.|TRBJ1-5
TGTGCCTGGAGCAAAGCAGGGGATCAGCCCCAGCATTTT
CAWSKAGDQPQHF
>.|TRBV3-1/TRBV3-2|.|TRBJ2-1
TGTGCCAGCAGCCAAGTGAGGAACAATGAGCAGTTCTTC
CASSQVRNNEQFF
>.|TRBV18|.|TRBJ1-3
TGTGCCAGCTCACCACCGATAGTCGACACCATATATTTT
CASSPPIVDTIYF
>.|TRBV7-2|.|TRBJ1-3
TGTGCCAGCAGCGCCGCGGGACGGGCCTCTGGAAACACCATATATTTT
CASSAAGRASGNTIYF
>TRBD2|TRBV6-2/TRBV6-3|.|TRBJ2-3
TGTGCCAGCAGCCCTAGCGGGGGGGCCCCGGATACGCAGTATTTT
CASSPSGGAPDTQYF
>.|TRBV2|.|TRBJ2-5
TGTGCCAGCTGGGGGGGGCGGTTTGAAGAGACCCAGTACTTC
CASWGGRFEETQYF
>.|TRBV10-3|.|TRBJ1-1
TGTGCCATCAGTGAGCTCGGAGGGAACAACACTGAAGCTTTCTTT
CAISELGGNNTEAFF
>.|TRBV7-2|.|TRBJ1-4
TGTGCCAGCAGGAGGGATCTGGGGGCTTCTAATGAAAAACTGTTTTTT
CASRRDLGASNEKLFF
>.|TRBV7-9|.|TRBJ1-2
TGTGCCAGCAGCGCATCGAGCGGGGGGGCAAGAGGCTACACCTTC
CASSASSGGARGYTF
>TRBD2|TRBV5-3|.|TRBJ2-3
TGTGCCAGAAGCCCCGGGACTAGCGGGGCAGGTACGCAGTATTTT
CARSPGTSGAGTQYF
>.|TRBV6-2/TRBV6-3|once|TRBJ2-7
TGTGCCAGCAGTTCGGCCCGGACGGAGGTCTACGAGCAGTACTTC
CASSSARTEVYEQYF
>.|TRBV29-1|.|TRBJ1-1
TGCAGCGTTGTTCGGGGTTCGAACACTGAAGCTTTCTTT
CSVVRGSNTEAFF
>.|TRBV6-2/TRBV6-3|.|TRBJ2-3
TGTGCCAGCAGTCCCCGGACTGGGAGAGATACGCAGTATTTT
CASSPRTGRDTQYF
>.|TRBV12-3/TRBV12-4|.|TRBJ1-5
TGTGCCAGCAGTTTAGGGGCTTCGTTGCCCCAGCATTTT
CASSLGASLPQHF
>.|TRBV12-3/TRBV12-4|.|TRBJ1-3
TGTGCCATAAAACAGATACCTGGAAACACCATATATTTT
CAIKQIPGNTIYF
>TRBD2|TRBV5-4|.|TRBJ2-1
TGTGCCAGCAGCCCTAGCGGGGTCTCCTACAATGAGCAGTTCTTC
CASSPSGVSYNEQFF
>.|TRBV29-1|.|TRBJ2-2
TGCAGCGTTGGGGCCCAGGCCGGGGAGCTGTTTTTT
CSVGAQAGELFF
>.|TRBV6-5|.|TRBJ2-5
TGTGCCAGCAGTTACTCTACGGGGGTGGGCCAAGAGACCCAGTACTTC
CASSYSTGVGQETQYF
>.|TRBV7-3|.|TRBJ2-3
TGTGCCAGCAGCCGCGAAGGGAGCACGCAGTATTTT
CASSREGSTQYF
>TRBD2|TRBV13|.|TRBJ2-7
TGTGCCAGCAGCTTAATCGGGACTAGCGGAGCCTACGAGCAGTACTTC
CASSLIGTSGAYEQYF
>.|TRBV28|.|TRBJ2-7
TGTGCCAGCAGTTTTCAGCGGCGGCATGCCTACGAGCAGTACTTC
CASSFQRRHAYEQYF
>.|TRBV19|.|TRBJ1-5
TGTGCCAGTAGTATAGAGGGGCAGGGAGGGCAGCCCCAGCATTTT
CASSIEGQGGQPQHF
>.|TRBV7-9|.|TRBJ1-4
TGTGCCAGCAGACCGGACAGCGGAGAAAAACTGTTTTTT
CASRPDSGEKLFF
>TRBD1|TRBV9|once|TRBJ1-3
TGTGCCAGCAGCGCTAGACAGGGCTCCGGAAACACCATATATTTT
CASSARQGSGNTIYF
>TRBD1|TRBV7-7|.|TRBJ2-3
TGTGCTAGCAGCCAGGGGGCCTTCGGCACAGATACGCAGTATTTT
CASSQGAFGTDTQYF
>.|TRBV5-4|once|TRBJ2-3
TGTGCCAGCAGCTTGAGGGGAGGAGCGGCGCAAAGTAATACGCAGTATTTT
CASSLRGGAAQSNTQYF
>TRBD2|TRBV5-4|.|TRBJ2-1
TGTGCCAGCAGCTCCGGGACTAGCGGGTCCTATGAGCAGTTCTTC
CASSSGTSGSYEQFF
>.|TRBV2|.|TRBJ1-6
TGTGCCAGCCGAGACGGGGGAGGAACCTATAATTCACCCCTCCACTTT
CASRDGGGTYNSPLHF
>.|TRBV4-3|.|TRBJ2-7
TGCGCCAGCAGCCAAGATGGGGGGGCACCCTACGAGCAGTACTTC
CASSQDGGAPYEQYF